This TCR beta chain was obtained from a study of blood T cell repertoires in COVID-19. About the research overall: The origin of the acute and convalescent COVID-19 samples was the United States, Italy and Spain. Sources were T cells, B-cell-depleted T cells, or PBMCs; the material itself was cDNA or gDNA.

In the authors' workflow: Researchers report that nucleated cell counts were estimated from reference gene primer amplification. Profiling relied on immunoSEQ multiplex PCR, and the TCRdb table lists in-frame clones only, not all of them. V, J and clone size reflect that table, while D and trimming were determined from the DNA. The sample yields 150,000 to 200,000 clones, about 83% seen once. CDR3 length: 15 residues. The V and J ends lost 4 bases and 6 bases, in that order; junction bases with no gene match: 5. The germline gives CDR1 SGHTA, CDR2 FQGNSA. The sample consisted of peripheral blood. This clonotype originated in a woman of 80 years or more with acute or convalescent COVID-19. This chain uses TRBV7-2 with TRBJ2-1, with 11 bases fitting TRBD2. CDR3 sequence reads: CASSSTSGNPNEQFF. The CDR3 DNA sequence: TGTGCCAGCAGCTCGACTAGCGGGAACCCCAATGAGCAGTTCTTC. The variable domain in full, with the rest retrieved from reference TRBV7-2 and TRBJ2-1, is GAGVSQSPSNKVTEKGKDVELRCDPISGHTALYWYRQSLGQGLEFLIYFQGNSAPDKSGLPSDRFSAERTGGSVSTLTIQRTQQEDSAVYLCASSSTSGNPNEQFFGPGTRLTVL.